This T cell receptor (beta chain) was recovered during a study of cytotoxic CD8 clonotypes in ibrutinib-treated CLL. Study-wide context: Recorded responses included around 25 partial and 2 complete; following median approximately 68 months, roughly 15 stayed remitted and roughly twelve progressed. Whole-study results and caveats: Under treatment, the uncommon public clonotypes either contracted or remained stable.

Investigators sought sequencing depths of between 1 in 200,000 and 1 in 1 million T cells. Repertoires were generated with immunoSEQ multiplex PCR, while TCRdb's copy carries only in-frame clones and drops some. Among about 300,000 clones listed, about 64% were seen once. Turning to this clone: The target antigen is unknown.

The ends were cut back, 3 bases at V and 13 bases at J, with 19 bases in the middle. This CDR3 has 15 amino acids. The germline CDR1 and CDR2 sequences are MGHRA and YSYEKL. The sample was PBMCs, taken after 36 months of ibrutinib treatment. The rearrangement links TRBV4-1 to TRBJ1-6; D not resolved. This TCR came from a human donor with chronic lymphocytic leukemia. DNA of the CDR3: TGCGCCAGCAGCCAGGAGGATAATTTTGGATGGCCCCTCCACTTT. Protein: CASSQEDNFGWPLHF.